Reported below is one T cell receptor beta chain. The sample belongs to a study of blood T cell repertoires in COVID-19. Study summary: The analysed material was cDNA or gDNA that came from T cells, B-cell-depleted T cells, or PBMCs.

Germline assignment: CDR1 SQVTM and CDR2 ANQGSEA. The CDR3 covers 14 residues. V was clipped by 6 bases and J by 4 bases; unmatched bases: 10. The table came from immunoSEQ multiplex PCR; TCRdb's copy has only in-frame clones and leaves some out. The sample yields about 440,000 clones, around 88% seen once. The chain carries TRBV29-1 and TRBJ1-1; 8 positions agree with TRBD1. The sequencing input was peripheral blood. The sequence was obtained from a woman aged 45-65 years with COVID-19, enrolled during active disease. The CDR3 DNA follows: TGCAGCGTCCGTTTAGACAGGGGAAGCACTGAAGCTTTCTTT. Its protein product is CSVRLDRGSTEAFF. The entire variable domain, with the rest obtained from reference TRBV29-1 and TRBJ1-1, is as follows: SAVISQKPSRDICQRGTSLTIQCQVDSQVTMMFWYRQQPGQSLTLIATANQGSEATYESGFVIDKFPISRPNLTFSTLTVSNMSPEDSSIYLCSVRLDRGSTEAFFGQGTRLTVV.